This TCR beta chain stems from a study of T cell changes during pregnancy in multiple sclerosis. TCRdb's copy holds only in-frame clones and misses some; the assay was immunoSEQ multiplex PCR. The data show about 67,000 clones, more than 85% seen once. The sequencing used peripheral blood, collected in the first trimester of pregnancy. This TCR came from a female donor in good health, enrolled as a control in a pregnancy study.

CDR3 sequence (DNA): TGTGCCAGCAGCTCCTTTGCCCCAGGGTGGGGGCCTAGCACAGATACGCAGTATTTT. Translating gives CASSSFAPGWGPSTDTQYF. This sequence joins TRBV11-2 and TRBJ2-3, with D possibly being TRBD1 (6 bases). From germline, CDR1 is SGHAT and CDR2 FQNNGV. The CDR3 loop spans 19 amino acids. V was clipped by 4 bases and J by 0 bases, with 23 bases between them.